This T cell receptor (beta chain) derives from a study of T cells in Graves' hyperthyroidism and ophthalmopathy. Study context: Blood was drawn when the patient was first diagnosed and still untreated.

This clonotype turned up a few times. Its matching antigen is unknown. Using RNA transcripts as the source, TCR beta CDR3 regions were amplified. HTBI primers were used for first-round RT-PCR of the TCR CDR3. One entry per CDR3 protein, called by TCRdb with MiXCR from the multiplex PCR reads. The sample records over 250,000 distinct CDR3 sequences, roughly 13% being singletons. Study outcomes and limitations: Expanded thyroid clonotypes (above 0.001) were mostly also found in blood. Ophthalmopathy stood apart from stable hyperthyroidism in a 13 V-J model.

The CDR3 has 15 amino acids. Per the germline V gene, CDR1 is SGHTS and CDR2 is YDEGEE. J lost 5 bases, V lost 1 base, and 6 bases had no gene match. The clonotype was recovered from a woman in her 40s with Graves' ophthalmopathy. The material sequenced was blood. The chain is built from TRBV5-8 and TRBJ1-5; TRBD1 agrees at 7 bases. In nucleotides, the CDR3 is TGTGCCAGCAGCTTGAGTGGGACAGCCCATCAGCCCCAGCATTTT. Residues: CASSLSGTAHQPQHF.